Following are 21 T cell receptor beta chains from one sample sequenced in a study of CXCR3-negative and CXCR3-positive naive CD8 T cells. UMI-tagged TRB cDNA libraries were built via 5' RACE. TCRdb re-analyzed the 5' RACE reads; it lists each CDR3 protein once, without DNA. This table lists about 90,000 distinct CDR3 sequences. Sequenced input: naive CXCR3- CD8+ T cells from blood. Subset in this sample: CD45RO-CCR7+CD27+CD95- naive CD8+ T cells lacking CXCR3 (TNR3-). The receptors come from a human donor in good health. Some clones in this sample may be carry-over from other donors' samples.

The J gene is TRBJ2-1, the V gene TRBV20-1. The CDR3 loop spans 17 amino acids. The germline gives CDR1 DFQATT, CDR2 SNEGSKA (reference sequence). The CDR3 spells CSARDTSGIYSYNEQFF.

The rearrangement links TRBV29-1 to TRBJ1-1. This CDR3 contains 12 residues. Germline assignment: CDR1 SQVTM and CDR2 ANQGSEA. CDR3 region: CSTLTDGTEAFF. Full variable domain (outside the CDR3, taken from reference TRBV29-1 and TRBJ1-1): SAVISQKPSRDICQRGTSLTIQCQVDSQVTMMFWYRQQPGQSLTLIATANQGSEATYESGFVIDKFPISRPNLTFSTLTVSNMSPEDSSIYLCSTLTDGTEAFFGQGTRLTVV.

This chain links TRBV6-4 with TRBJ2-1; with no DNA, the TCRdb D assignment of TRBD1 cannot be verified. The CDR3 spans 15 residues. Germline lookup yields CDR1 MRHNA and CDR2 SNTAGT. CDR3 region: CASSDEDYQGNEQFF.

This sequence joins TRBV7-9 and TRBJ1-1. Germline CDR1 is SEHNR and CDR2 is FQNEAQ (reference sequence). The CDR3 runs to 12 residues. This CDR3 reads CAGPDPNTEAFF.

The rearrangement links TRBV6-6 to TRBJ2-7; lacking DNA, the TRBD1 call made by TCRdb goes unchecked. There are 15 residues in the CDR3. The germline V gene encodes CDR1 MNHNY and CDR2 SVGAGI (reference sequence). The CDR3 spells CASSYTPDRVGEQYF.

The rearrangement links TRBV29-1 to TRBJ2-1. Looked up from germline, CDR1 is SQVTM and CDR2 is ANQGSEA. This CDR3 comprises 13 residues. This chain's CDR3 is CSVAIRTYNEQFF.

The CDR3 reads CASSSEGQAYNEQFF. The V and J genes are TRBV11-2 and TRBJ2-1; the TRBD1 assignment by TCRdb is unverifiable without DNA. The CDR3 sequence is 15 residues long. Germline CDR1 and CDR2: SGHAT and FQNNGV.

The chain employs TRBV4-1 and TRBJ2-3. This CDR3 is built from 14 residues. The germline V gene encodes CDR1 MGHRA and CDR2 YSYEKL. The CDR3: CASSQEGSTDTQYF.

This chain uses TRBV4-3 with TRBJ1-1. This CDR3 comprises 15 residues. Germline CDR1 is LGHNA and CDR2 is YSLEER. The CDR3 sequence: CASSQDQRGWTEAFF.

The chain links TRBV3-1 to TRBJ2-7; TCRdb names TRBD2, which stays unverified in the absence of DNA. The germline V gene encodes CDR1 LGHDT and CDR2 YNNKEL (reference sequence). The length of the CDR3 is 15 residues. CDR3 loop: CASSLLAGGDLEQYF.

The CDR3 region is CASSLTGAGPQETQYF. The chain combines TRBV7-2 with TRBJ2-5; TCRdb designates TRBD1, a call that cannot be tested without DNA. Germline V lookup: CDR1 SGHTA, CDR2 FQGNSA. The CDR3 runs to 16 residues.

The rearrangement joins TRBV7-9 to TRBJ2-3; the TCRdb call, TRBD2, lacks DNA for checking. This CDR3 is built from 18 residues. CDR1 is SEHNR and CDR2 is FQNEAQ in the germline V gene (reference sequence). This CDR3 is CASSFLIAGPPGADTQYF.

The CDR3 loop is CSASAPSYNEQLF. The chain joins TRBV20-1 to TRBJ2-1; the D gene TCRdb calls, TRBD1, cannot be checked with no DNA. Germline V gene sequence: CDR1 DFQATT, CDR2 SNEGSKA (reference sequence). The CDR3 totals 13 residues.

This chain uses TRBV5-1 with TRBJ2-1; TCRdb's assignment of TRBD1 cannot be checked, as there is no DNA. Germline CDR1 is SGHRS and CDR2 is YFSETQ. CDR3 length equals 14 residues. Here the CDR3 reads CASSLGDRVQEQFF.

The chain is built from TRBV7-9 and TRBJ2-2; TCRdb indicates TRBD1, and absent DNA this call remains unverified. The germline CDR1 and CDR2 sequences are SEHNR and FQNEAQ (reference sequence). The CDR3 covers 14 residues. The CDR3 loop reads CATGMGVTGGELFF.

The rearrangement uses TRBV5-5 and TRBJ2-7. The CDR3 is 14 amino acids. The germline gives CDR1 SGHKS, CDR2 YYEKEE (reference sequence). CDR3 loop: CASSTILSSYEQYF.

The chain is built from TRBV7-9 and TRBJ2-7; checking the TCRdb D call of TRBD1 is not possible without DNA. Germline CDR1 reads SEHNR; CDR2 reads FQNEAQ (reference sequence). The CDR3 spans 15 residues. CDR3 protein: CASSLVRGGSYEQYF.

The chain has TRBV6-2 or TRBV6-3 and TRBJ2-7; TCRdb picks TRBD1, but there is no DNA to check that call. This CDR3 spans 13 amino acids. The V gene's germline CDR1 is MNHEY and CDR2 SVGEGT. CDR3 sequence reads: CATIGHFADEQYF.

The chain combines TRBV6-5 with TRBJ2-7; TCRdb gives TRBD1 as the D gene, but with no DNA this cannot be confirmed. Germline-derived CDR1 and CDR2 are MNHEY and SVGAGI. The length of the CDR3 is 17 residues. This chain's CDR3 is CASSYPLTGSQKYEQYF.

V usage is TRBV5-1 and J usage is TRBJ2-1; TCRdb selects TRBD2, and the lack of DNA leaves this call unchecked. Per germline, CDR1 SGHRS and CDR2 YFSETQ. The CDR3 sequence is 12 residues long. The CDR3 protein is CASSLGTSEQFF. The full variable domain, with the rest looked up from reference TRBV5-1 and TRBJ2-1, is KAGVTQTPRYLIKTRGQQVTLSCSPISGHRSVSWYQQTPGQGLQFLFEYFSETQRNKGNFPGRFSGRQFSNSRSEMNVSTLELGDSALYLCASSLGTSEQFFGPGTRLTVL.

The rearrangement joins TRBV7-9 to TRBJ2-1; the TRBD1 assignment by TCRdb is unverifiable without DNA. Germline values: CDR1 SEHNR, CDR2 FQNEAQ (reference sequence). The CDR3 consists of 14 residues. CDR3 protein: CASSSTAGGNEQFF.